The 9 T cell receptor beta chains below come from one sample, sequenced in a study of metastatic and nonmetastatic thyroid tumors. TCRdb used MiXCR to call clones anew from the PCR reads. Among 20,000 to 25,000 clones listed, roughly 20% were seen once. Nobody among the patients had been given any treatment before thyroid surgery. Sequenced input: blood. The source of these receptors is a female donor with papillary thyroid cancer or a benign thyroid nodule (not recorded which). Some clones in this sample may be carry-over from other donors' samples.

The sample holds many counts of this clone. This chain links TRBV11-3 with TRBJ1-6; D perhaps matches TRBD1 (6 bases). V was pared by 1 base and J by 5 bases, with 9 bases between. The CDR3 totals 15 residues. CDR1 and CDR2 (germline): SGHNT, YENEEA. The CDR3 nucleotides read TGTGCCAGCAGCTTAGGACAGGCGGATAATTCACCCCTCCACTTT. This sequence encodes CASSLGQADNSPLHF.

There are many counts of this clone. The rearrangement uses TRBV7-2 and TRBJ2-5; 7 bases are shared with TRBD2. The V gene's germline CDR1 is SGHTA and CDR2 FQGNSA. V lost 0 bases, J lost 2 bases, and 12 bases stayed unmatched. The CDR3 consists of 18 residues. CDR3 sequence reads: CASSLATSSRPDQETQYF. For the CDR3, the DNA is TGTGCCAGCAGCTTAGCGACTAGCTCACGACCCGATCAAGAGACCCAGTACTTC.

This clone appeared a few times. Written as DNA, the CDR3 is TGTGCCAGCAGTTACTCGACGGCTAGCGGGACTAACGAGCAGTACTTC. It codes for CASSYSTASGTNEQYF. The chain joins TRBV6-2 or TRBV6-3 to TRBJ2-7, with TRBD2 matching over 9 bases. In germline, CDR1 is MNHEY, CDR2 SVGEGT. The CDR3 contains 16 residues. The junction had 8 bases not matched to a gene; V was cut back by 0 bases and J by 5 bases.

Details on this clone: At one end the junction does not follow the germline gene, possibly because of a read error. The chain is built from TRBV25-1 and TRBJ1-6, with D perhaps TRBD1 (6 bases). The CDR3 is 17 amino acids. CDR1 is MGHDK and CDR2 is SYGVNS in the germline V gene. The CDR3 region is CSSSEFGGGAYNSPLHF. The CDR3 region has the DNA TGTTCCAGCAGTGAATTCGGGGGGGGCGCCTATAATTCACCCCTCCACTTT.

This clone was detected many times. This sample includes further DNA sequences coding for the same CDR3. The rearrangement links TRBV20-1 to TRBJ2-1; TRBD2 agrees at 11 bases. V shed 2 bases, J shed 4 bases, and the junction held 4 bases outside the gene matches. This CDR3 is built from 15 residues. Germline V gives CDR1 DFQATT, CDR2 SNEGSKA (reference sequence). The CDR3 DNA reads TGCAGTGCTAGACTTAGCGGGAGGGATTACAATGAGCAGTTCTTC. This encodes CSARLSGRDYNEQFF.

This clone was counted between two and nine times. This chain connects TRBV2 to TRBJ2-3, with D tentatively TRBD2 (5 bases). V was shortened by 6 bases and J by 5 bases, with 15 bases between the two germline ends. Germline values: CDR1 SNHLY, CDR2 FYNNEI. The CDR3 contains 14 residues. CDR3 DNA sequence: TGTGCCAGCAGAGCGAGAGGGCCGTTAGATACGCAGTATTTT. Residues: CASRARGPLDTQYF.

By its share, this clone is medium-sized. The J gene is TRBJ1-4, the V gene TRBV6-1; TRBD1 matches at 9 bases. V lost 6 bases to trimming and J lost 5 bases; unmatched junction nucleotides: 10. This CDR3 spans 16 amino acids. Germline CDR1 and CDR2: MNHNS and SASEGT. The CDR3 protein is CASSEYGQGKNEKLFF. CDR3 in DNA: TGTGCCAGCAGCGAATACGGACAGGGGAAAAATGAAAAACTGTTTTTT.

This clone was detected ten times or more. The chain recombines TRBV7-6 with TRBJ2-5, with a possible D match to TRBD2 (7 bases). CDR3 size: 15 residues. The germline V gene encodes CDR1 SGHVS and CDR2 FNYEAQ. Trimming left V 1 base short and J 4 bases short, with 13 bases between. In DNA, the CDR3 is TGTGCCAGCAGCTTAGGGGCAGGGGAGGGAGAGACCCAGTACTTC. Protein product: CASSLGAGEGETQYF. Based on the CDR3 plus reference TRBV7-6 and TRBJ2-5, the full variable domain is GAGVSQSPRYKVTKRGQDVALRCDPISGHVSLYWYRQALGQGPEFLTYFNYEAQQDKSGLPNDRFSAERPEGSISTLTIQRTEQRDSAMYRCASSLGAGEGETQYFGPGTRLLVL.

This clone was seen repeatedly, ten times or more. The chain uses TRBV5-4 and TRBJ1-1, with TRBD1 matching 10 bases. With 5 bases clipped from V and 5 bases from J, the junction kept 6 bases outside the gene matches. The CDR3 length is 14 residues. The germline CDR1 and CDR2 sequences are SGHNT and YYREEE (reference sequence). The DNA of the CDR3 is TGTGCCAGCAGTGAGACAGGGGGCTGGACTGAAGCTTTCTTT. It yields the protein CASSETGGWTEAFF.